The clone carrying this T cell receptor (beta chain) was picked up a small number of times. Unmatched junction bases numbered 5, after V lost 2 bases and J lost 4 bases. This CDR3 is built from 17 residues. The V gene's germline CDR1 is SGHRS and CDR2 YFSETQ. The data stem from a study of identical twins. TCRdb reprocessed the 5' RACE reads via MiXCR and lists one record per CDR3 protein. The sample holds fewer than 450,000 distinct CDR3 sequences, approximately 8.7% seen once. The source of this sequence is a woman in her 50s in good health. The chain recombines TRBV5-1 with TRBJ2-1; 14 bases agree with TRBD2. The sample was naive T cells sorted from blood. The CDR3 region has the DNA TGCGCCAGCAGCTTCGGACTAGCGGGAGGAATATACAATGAGCAGTTCTTC. Residues: CASSFGLAGGIYNEQFF.